The 2 T cell receptor beta chains below come from one sample, sequenced in a study of T cell changes during pregnancy in multiple sclerosis. TCRdb's table, derived via immunoSEQ multiplex PCR, lists solely in-frame clones and lacks some. The sample consists of about 40,000 clones, approximately 92% of them appearing once. The source was CD4+ T cells from peripheral blood mononuclear cells, collected in the third trimester of pregnancy. These receptors were obtained from a female donor with multiple sclerosis, enrolled in a pregnancy study.

The rearrangement uses TRBV5-4 and TRBJ2-1; D possibly corresponds to TRBD2 (5 bases). The CDR3 runs 15 residues. Trimming shortened V by 0 bases and J by 5 bases, and 12 bases separated the two germline ends. From germline, CDR1 is SGHNT and CDR2 YYREEE (reference sequence). In nucleotides, the CDR3 is TGTGCCAGCAGCTTGGCCGGAGGTAGAGACAATGAGCAGTTCTTC. It yields the protein CASSLAGGRDNEQFF.

The V call is TRBV14, the J call TRBJ2-5; TRBD2 matches 12 bases. This CDR3 spans 15 amino acids. V dropped 1 base and J dropped 7; count of bases not matched to a gene: 4. Germline CDR1 reads SGHDN; CDR2 reads FVKESK. The CDR3 DNA follows: TGTGCCAGCAGCCAAGCGACTAGCGGGGGCTGGACCCAGTACTTC. It is translated as CASSQATSGGWTQYF.